These 2 T cell receptor beta chains originate from one sample sequenced in a study of shared clonotypes between healthy human individuals. The repertoire was sequenced with immunoSEQ multiplex PCR; TCRdb's copy has only in-frame clones and lacks some. The sample carries 550,000 to 850,000 clones, roughly 72% recorded once. The sample was memory CD4+ T cells sorted from blood. Regarding subset: CD45RA-negative fraction. All receptors come from a woman aged 30 to 39 in good health.

This chain joins TRBV5-1 and TRBJ2-5; the D is unclear. Trimming removed 3 bases at V and 5 bases at J, with 14 bases between. This CDR3 is built from 14 residues. Germline assignment: CDR1 SGHRS and CDR2 YFSETQ. This CDR3 reads CASSSGSAWETQYF. For the CDR3, the DNA is TGCGCCAGCAGCTCCGGGTCCGCGTGGGAGACCCAGTACTTC.

As concerns this clone: The sample holds other DNA sequences that translate to the same CDR3. The rearrangement uses TRBV27 and TRBJ2-3, with D maybe TRBD2 (7 bases). The CDR3 covers 14 residues. From germline, CDR1 is MNHEY and CDR2 SMNVEV (reference sequence). Trimming shortened V by 6 bases and J by 2 bases, and 12 bases separated the two germline ends. For the CDR3, the DNA is TGTGCCAGCAGGAGGGGGGGTACCACAGATACGCAGTATTTT. It codes for CASRRGGTTDTQYF.